This is a list of T cell receptor beta chains from one sample in a study of vaccination and CD4 T cells after COVID-19. For these TCRs, the target antigens are not known. TCRdb analysed the PCR reads with MiXCR anew, one entry per CDR3 protein. The sample lists approximately 25,000 distinct CDR3 sequences, around 48% seen once, with approximately 6.1% in the top ten. Sequenced material: CD4+ T cells from blood, cultured in vitro. The receptors shown here come from a human donor who had recovered from COVID-19. Both conserved end residues are part of each CDR3. D genes are given only for firm matches. A clone size is listed for some rows: how often the clone was seen (once, few, many), or a class if it is expanded.

CDR3nt: TGTGCCAGCAGCTCATTCGGCGGAGCCCCCTACGAGCAGTACTTC
CDR3aa: CASSSFGGAPYEQYF
v_gene: TRBV7-8
abundance: .
d_gene: .
j_gene: TRBJ2-7

CDR3nt: TGTGCCAGCAGGACGACAGGGTATACCGGGGAGCTGTTTTTT
CDR3aa: CASRTTGYTGELFF
v_gene: TRBV6-2/TRBV6-3
abundance: .
d_gene: TRBD1
j_gene: TRBJ2-2

CDR3nt: TGTGCCAGCAGCCCTCGGAGGGTTGGGGCCTACGAGCAGTACTTC
CDR3aa: CASSPRRVGAYEQYF
v_gene: TRBV28
abundance: few
d_gene: .
j_gene: TRBJ2-7

CDR3nt: TGTGCCAGTAGTATAGACCAAGCTCAGGCCGCTAGCACAGATACGCAGTATTTT
CDR3aa: CASSIDQAQAASTDTQYF
v_gene: TRBV19
abundance: once
d_gene: .
j_gene: TRBJ2-3

CDR3nt: TGTGCCAGCAGTGAACAGGAATATCAGCCCCAGCATTTT
CDR3aa: CASSEQEYQPQHF
v_gene: TRBV6-1
abundance: .
d_gene: .
j_gene: TRBJ1-5

CDR3nt: TGTGCCAGTAGTATAGATTCGGGGCATCTAACCCACCAAGAGACCCAGTACTTC
CDR3aa: CASSIDSGHLTHQETQYF
v_gene: TRBV19
abundance: .
d_gene: .
j_gene: TRBJ2-5

CDR3nt: TGTGCCAGCAGCCCAAGAAGACAGGATACGCAGTATTTT
CDR3aa: CASSPRRQDTQYF
v_gene: TRBV7-8
abundance: .
d_gene: .
j_gene: TRBJ2-3

CDR3nt: TGCAGTGCCGCCGATATGAACACTGAAGCTTTCTTT
CDR3aa: CSAADMNTEAFF
v_gene: TRBV20-1
abundance: few
d_gene: .
j_gene: TRBJ1-1

CDR3nt: TGTGCCAGCAGCCCGAAGGTTGCAGATACGCAGTATTTT
CDR3aa: CASSPKVADTQYF
v_gene: TRBV7-9
abundance: .
d_gene: .
j_gene: TRBJ2-3

CDR3nt: TGTGCCAGCAGCTTACGGTGGAGCAGCCCCGGGGTGGGTTCACCCCTCCACTTT
CDR3aa: CASSLRWSSPGVGSPLHF
v_gene: TRBV7-2
abundance: few
d_gene: .
j_gene: TRBJ1-6